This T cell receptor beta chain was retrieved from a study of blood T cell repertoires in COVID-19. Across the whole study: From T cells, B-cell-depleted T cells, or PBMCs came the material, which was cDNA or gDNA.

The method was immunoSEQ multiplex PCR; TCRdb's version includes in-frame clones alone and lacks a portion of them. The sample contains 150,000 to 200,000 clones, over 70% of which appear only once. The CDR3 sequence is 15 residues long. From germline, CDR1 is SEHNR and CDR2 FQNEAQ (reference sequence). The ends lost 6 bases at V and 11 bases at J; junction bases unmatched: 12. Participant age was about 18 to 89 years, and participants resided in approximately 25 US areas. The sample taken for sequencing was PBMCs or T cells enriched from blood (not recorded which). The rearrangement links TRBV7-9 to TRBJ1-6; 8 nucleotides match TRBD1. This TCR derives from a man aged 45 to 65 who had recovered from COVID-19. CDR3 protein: CASSRPRTGLTPLHF. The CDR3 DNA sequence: TGTGCCAGCAGTCGACCCCGGACAGGGCTTACACCCCTCCACTTT.